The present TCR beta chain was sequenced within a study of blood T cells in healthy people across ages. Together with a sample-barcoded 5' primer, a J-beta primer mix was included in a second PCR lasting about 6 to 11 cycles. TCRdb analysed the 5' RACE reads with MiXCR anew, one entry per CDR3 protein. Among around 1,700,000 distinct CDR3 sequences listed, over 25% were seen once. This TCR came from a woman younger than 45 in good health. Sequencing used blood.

The CDR3, as DNA: TGTGCCAGCAGCCAAGATGACTTGGGCAGGGGAGCTTTCTTT. It yields the protein CASSQDDLGRGAFF. This rearrangement joins TRBV3-1 to TRBJ1-1; maybe TRBD1 (6 bases). V dropped 0 bases and J dropped 10 bases, with 15 bases sitting between them. CDR3 size: 14 residues. Germline loops: CDR1 LGHDT, CDR2 YNNKEL (reference sequence). The full variable domain, its missing parts supplied by reference TRBV3-1 and TRBJ1-1, is DTAVSQTPKYLVTQMGNDKSIKCEQNLGHDTMYWYKQDSKKFLKIMFSYNNKELIINETVPNRFSPKSPDKAHLNLHINSLELGDSAVYFCASSQDDLGRGAFFGQGTRLTVV.